This T cell receptor beta chain was retrieved from a study of persistence of HIV-infected CD4 T cells. The length of the CDR3 is 16 residues. Germline CDR1 reads SGHRS; CDR2 reads YFSETQ. Trimming removed 3 bases from V and 3 bases from J, with 19 bases in between. Sequencing used immunoSEQ version 4 in survey mode. Template was genomic DNA at about 9.8 ng/uL, with up to 1 ug used per sample. TCRdb's copy holds only in-frame clones and misses some; the assay was immunoSEQ multiplex PCR. Here the sample spans approximately 25,000 clones, approximately 74% being singletons. An overlapping HIV-1 Gag peptide pool stimulated these cells at 0.95 to 1 ug/peptide/mL. Responding CD4+ T cells were sorted by upregulation of both CD40 ligand and CD69. For around 18 hours, CD8-depleted PBMCs received anti-CD28/CD49d costimulation, a CD40-blocking antibody and enfuvirtide. General study points: Compared with CD3/CD28-stimulated cells, CMV- and Gag-responding cells showed lower TCRbeta richness. Degenerate expanded CDR3beta sequences were enriched among CMV- and Gag-responding cells.

On this clone itself: Its antigen remains unknown.

The V and J genes are TRBV5-1 and TRBJ2-7, with D unclear. This receptor was identified in an adult man with HIV who was CMV-seropositive. The sample consisted of CD4+ T cells sorted from PBMCs after roughly 18-hour stimulation, taken from a patient who received antiretroviral therapy. The CDR3 loop reads CASSSMGRPYFYEQYF. CDR3 sequence (DNA): TGCGCCAGCAGCTCCATGGGCCGTCCGTACTTCTACGAGCAGTACTTC.